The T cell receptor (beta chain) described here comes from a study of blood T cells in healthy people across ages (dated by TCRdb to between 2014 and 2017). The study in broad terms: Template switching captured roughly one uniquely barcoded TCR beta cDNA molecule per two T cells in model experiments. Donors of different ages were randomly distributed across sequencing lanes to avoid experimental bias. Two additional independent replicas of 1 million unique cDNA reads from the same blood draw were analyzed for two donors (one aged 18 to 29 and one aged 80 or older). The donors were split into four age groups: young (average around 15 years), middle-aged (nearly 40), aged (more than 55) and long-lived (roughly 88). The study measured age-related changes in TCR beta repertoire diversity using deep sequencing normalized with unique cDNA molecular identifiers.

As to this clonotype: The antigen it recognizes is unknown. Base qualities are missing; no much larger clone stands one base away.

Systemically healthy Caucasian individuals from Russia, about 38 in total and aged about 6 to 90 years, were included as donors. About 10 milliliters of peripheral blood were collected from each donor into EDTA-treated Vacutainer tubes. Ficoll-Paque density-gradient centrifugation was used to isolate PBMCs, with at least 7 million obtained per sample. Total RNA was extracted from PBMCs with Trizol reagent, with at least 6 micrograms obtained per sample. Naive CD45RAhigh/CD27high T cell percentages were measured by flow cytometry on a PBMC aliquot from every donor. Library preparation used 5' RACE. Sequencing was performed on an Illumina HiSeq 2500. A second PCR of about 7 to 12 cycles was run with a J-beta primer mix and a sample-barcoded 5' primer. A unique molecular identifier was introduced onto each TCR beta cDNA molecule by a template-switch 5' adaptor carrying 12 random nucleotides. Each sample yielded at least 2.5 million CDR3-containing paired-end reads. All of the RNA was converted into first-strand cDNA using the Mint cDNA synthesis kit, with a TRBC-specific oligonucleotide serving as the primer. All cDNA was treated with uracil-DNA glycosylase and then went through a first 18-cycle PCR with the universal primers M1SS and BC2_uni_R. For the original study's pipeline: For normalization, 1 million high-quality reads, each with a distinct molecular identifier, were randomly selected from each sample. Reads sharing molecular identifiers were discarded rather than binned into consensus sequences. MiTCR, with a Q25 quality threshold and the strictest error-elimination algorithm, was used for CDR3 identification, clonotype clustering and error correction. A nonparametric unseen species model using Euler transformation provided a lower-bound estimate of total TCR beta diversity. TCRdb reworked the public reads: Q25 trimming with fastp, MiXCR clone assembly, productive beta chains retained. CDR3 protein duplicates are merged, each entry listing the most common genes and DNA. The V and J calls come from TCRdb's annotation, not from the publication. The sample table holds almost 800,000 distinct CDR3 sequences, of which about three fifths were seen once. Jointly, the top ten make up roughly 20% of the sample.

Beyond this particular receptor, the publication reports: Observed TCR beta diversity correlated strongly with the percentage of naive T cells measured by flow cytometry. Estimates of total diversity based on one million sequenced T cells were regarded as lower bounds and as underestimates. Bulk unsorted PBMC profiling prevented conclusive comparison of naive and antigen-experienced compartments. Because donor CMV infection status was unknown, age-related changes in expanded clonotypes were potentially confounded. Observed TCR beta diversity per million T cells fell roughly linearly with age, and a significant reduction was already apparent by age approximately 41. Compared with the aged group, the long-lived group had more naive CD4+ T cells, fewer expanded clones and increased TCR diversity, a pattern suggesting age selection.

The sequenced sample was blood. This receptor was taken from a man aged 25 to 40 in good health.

The CDR3 region has the sequence CSAKDRASYEQYF. The bases read TGCAGTGCCAAGGACAGGGCCTCATACGAGCAGTACTTC. The receptor chain draws on TRBV20-1 and TRBJ2-7; TRBD1 fits 8 bases in the junction. Trimming removed 6 bases from V and 4 bases from J; the gene matches leave 8 bases unexplained. The germline V gene encodes CDR1 DFQATT and CDR2 SNEGSKA (reference sequence). The CDR3 measures 13 amino acids from cysteine to phenylalanine. The entry retains the CDR3 DNA only, 39 bases that are in frame from base 1.